The TCR beta chain under discussion was sequenced for a study of blood T cell repertoires in COVID-19. The authors' processing: Reference gene primer amplification gave estimated nucleated cell counts. The protocol was immunoSEQ multiplex PCR, while the TCRdb copy is restricted to in-frame clones and leaves out a portion. The DNA was the basis for D and trimming; V, J and clone size are from that table. The sample consists of around 380,000 clones, around 87% of them appearing once. The ends were cut back, 1 base at V and 3 bases at J, with 9 bases in the middle. The CDR3 is made up of 14 amino acids. From germline, CDR1 is MGHRA and CDR2 YSYEKL. Assignments of participants to cohorts depended upon their own reported clinical history.

The chain carries TRBV4-1 and TRBJ1-2; D unresolved. The receptor was isolated from a man aged 25-40 years who had recovered from COVID-19. Material for sequencing was PBMCs or T cells enriched from blood (not recorded which). CDR3: CASSQVVLDYGYTF. CDR3 bases: TGCGCCAGCAGCCAAGTCGTCCTAGACTATGGCTACACCTTC.